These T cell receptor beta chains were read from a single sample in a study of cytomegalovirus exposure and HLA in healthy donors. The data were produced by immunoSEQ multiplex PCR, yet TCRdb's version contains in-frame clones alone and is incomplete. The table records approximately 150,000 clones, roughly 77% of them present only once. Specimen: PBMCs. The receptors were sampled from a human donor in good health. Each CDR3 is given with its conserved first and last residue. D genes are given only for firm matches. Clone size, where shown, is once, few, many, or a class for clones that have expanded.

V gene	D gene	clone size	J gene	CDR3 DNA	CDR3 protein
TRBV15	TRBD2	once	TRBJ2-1	TGTGCCACCAGCAGAGATTATACGGGAGGGTTCTACAATGAGCAGTTCTTC	CATSRDYTGGFYNEQFF
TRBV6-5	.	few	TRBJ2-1	TGTGCCAGCAGTTACTCACGGGTATACAATGAGCAGTTCTTC	CASSYSRVYNEQFF
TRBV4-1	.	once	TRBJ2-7	TGCGCCAGCAGCCAAGGGCTTGGGCAGGGTATCCCCTACGAGCAGTACTTC	CASSQGLGQGIPYEQYF
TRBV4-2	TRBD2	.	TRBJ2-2	TGTGCCAGCAGCCCATTTGGACTAGCGGGGCGGTTGACTCAGTTGAACACCGGGGAGCTGTTTTTT	CASSPFGLAGRLTQLNTGELFF
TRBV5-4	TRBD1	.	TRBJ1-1	TGTGCCAGCAGACTCGGGACAGGGGATCTTGAAGCTTTCTTT	CASRLGTGDLEAFF
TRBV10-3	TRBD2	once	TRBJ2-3	TGTGCCATCAGACGGGCGGGAGGAGGTTTAGATACGCAGTATTTT	CAIRRAGGGLDTQYF
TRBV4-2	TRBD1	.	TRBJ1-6	TGTGCCAGCAGCCAAGATTCGGGACAGAGGGATTCACCCCTCCACTTT	CASSQDSGQRDSPLHF
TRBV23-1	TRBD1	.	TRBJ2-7	TGCGCCAGCAGACACCAAGCGGGACAGGGTACCTACGAGCAGTACTTC	CASRHQAGQGTYEQYF
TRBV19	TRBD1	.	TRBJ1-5	TGTGCCGCGGGTGGGACAGGGAACAATCAGCCCCAGCATTTT	CAAGGTGNNQPQHF
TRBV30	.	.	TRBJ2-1	TGTGCCTGGGGGGAGAAGATTCAGGCCTACAATGAGCAGTTCTTC	CAWGEKIQAYNEQFF
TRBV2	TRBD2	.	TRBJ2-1	TGTGCCAGCAAAGACGGGACTAGCGGGATCTGGTACAATGAGCAGTTCTTC	CASKDGTSGIWYNEQFF
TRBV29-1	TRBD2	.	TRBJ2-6	TGCAGCGCCGGGACTAGCGCATCTGGGGCCAACGTCCTGACTTTC	CSAGTSASGANVLTF
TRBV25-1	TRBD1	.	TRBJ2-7	TGTGCCAGGAGTCTCGGACAGGTAGTTTTGTACGAGCAGTACTTC	CARSLGQVVLYEQYF
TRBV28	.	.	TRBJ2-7	TGTGCCAGCAGTTTCGGGGCCTACGAGCAGTACTTC	CASSFGAYEQYF
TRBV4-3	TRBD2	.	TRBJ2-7	TGCGCCAGCAGCAATAGGACTACAGCGGGAGCTCGAGAGCAGTACTTC	CASSNRTTAGAREQYF
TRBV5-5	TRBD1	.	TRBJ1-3	TGTGCCAGCAGCCTGGACAGGACAAACACCATATATTTT	CASSLDRTNTIYF
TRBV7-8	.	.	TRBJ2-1	TGTGCCAGCAGCTTATTCGAGGGACTGACGTTCTTC	CASSLFEGLTFF
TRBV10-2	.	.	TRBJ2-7	TGCGCCAGCAGGAGAGGGTCGAACTACGAGCAGTACTTC	CASRRGSNYEQYF
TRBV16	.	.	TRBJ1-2	TGTGCCAGCAGCCAACTACCGGGCTATGGCTACACCTTC	CASSQLPGYGYTF
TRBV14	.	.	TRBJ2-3	TGTGCCAGCAGCTCTACCAGGGGAATCACAGATACGCAGTATTTT	CASSSTRGITDTQYF
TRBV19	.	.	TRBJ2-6	TGTGCCAGTAGTTATCGGGGGTCTGGGGCCAACGTCCTGACTTTC	CASSYRGSGANVLTF
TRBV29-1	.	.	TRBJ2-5	TGCAGCGTTTTCAACTACAGGGCCCAAGAGACCCAGTACTTC	CSVFNYRAQETQYF
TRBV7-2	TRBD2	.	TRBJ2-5	TGTGCCAGCAGCCTAGGACTAGCGGGTGGGGAGACCCAGTACTTC	CASSLGLAGGETQYF
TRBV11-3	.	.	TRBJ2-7	TGTGCCAGTAGCGACCGGACAGCCCCCTACGAGCAGTACTTC	CASSDRTAPYEQYF